What follows is one TCR beta chain and its context. The source of the sample is a study of shared clonotypes between healthy human individuals. CDR1 MNHNY and CDR2 SVGAGI come from the germline V gene (reference sequence). CDR3 length: 15 amino acids. The ends were cut back, 6 bases at V and 6 bases at J, with 17 bases in the middle. Those who donated were healthy HIV-negative adults, with no recent acute infections or vaccinations reported. Nashville, Tennessee was home to all donors, who were Caucasian adults. Each PCR replicate run on unsorted PBMC took in 300 to 350 ng DNA, approximately 30,000 T cell genomes. Methods used by the authors: Filtering was not the same, since immunoSEQ gave junction-only sequences without quality scores. Clones were sequenced by immunoSEQ multiplex PCR, and TCRdb holds only the in-frame ones, with some missing. The V and J calls and clone size are taken from that table; D and trimming were inferred from the DNA. Of about 520,000 clones in the sample, approximately 82% are singletons; the top ten hold around 11%.

The receptor was derived from a woman aged 40 to 50 in good health. Some clones in this sample may be carry-over from other donors' samples. The specimen sequenced was PBMCs. The gene calls are TRBV6-6 and TRBJ1-4; D may be TRBD1 (6 bases). CDR3 region: CASSPSGGTYEKLFF. The CDR3 bases are TGTGCCAGCAGCCCCTCGGGGGGCACATATGAAAAACTGTTTTTT.